This T cell receptor beta chain originates from a study of cytomegalovirus exposure and HLA in healthy donors (dated by TCRdb to the late 2010s). About the full investigation: According to an earlier analysis of a few hundred of the donors, 150 million to 200 million T cells yielded 95 million to 140 million unique TCR beta sequences and 250 to 350 Gb of sequence data. In addition to the first cohort of 650 to 750 subjects, a separate validation cohort of approximately 130 different subjects was used. Class I and class II HLA loci were covered by the typing at four-digit resolution. Several DR-DQ haplotypes were treated as single units for association and clustering because of strong linkage in the cohort. To study patterns of TCR occurrence, a later analysis re-analyzed previously published TCR beta repertoires from under 750 donors and added high-resolution HLA genotyping. Typing coverage varied by locus: roughly 620-640 donors for A, B, C, DRB1 and DQB1; roughly 520 for DQA1; 606 for DPA1; more than 450 for DPB1. Rather than using new phenotypic data, the later analysis identified candidate immune exposures from TCR beta sequences and from how often those sequences occurred across donors. A later genetic analysis took genome-wide SNP genotypes for about 55% of the 666 donors and used that subset as a discovery cohort. The study used immunosequencing to profile the T cell repertoires of around 600 subjects and linked those repertoires to cytomegalovirus serostatus. Alongside the repertoire data, information on donor age, sex, ethnicity and CMV serostatus was compiled. About 300 gigabases of sequencing data and approximately 80 million unique TCR sequences were included in an early release covering around 600 HLA-typed donors. Of the 300 to 450 genotyped donors, 75% to 85% were placed in the genetic ancestry cluster associated with self-reported Caucasian donors. In an earlier analysis of roughly 540 of the donors, high-throughput TCR beta sequencing was used to judge whether each TCR beta V gene segment behaved as functional or pseudogenic. The study was designed to test whether signatures of past pathogen exposure could be identified by cataloging public T cell receptors. Every discovery cohort repertoire had been produced on one sequencing platform. On average, roughly 250,000 unique TCR beta nucleotide sequences were sequenced per donor among 300 to 500 genotyped donors of the cohort, with roughly 18% of those sequences being non-productive. To predict cytomegalovirus infection status, the study combined high-throughput TCR immunosequencing, statistical association of individual TCRs with disease status, and machine learning.

To note about this clone: Its target antigen remains unknown. No qualities accompany the bases; no much larger clone lies one base away.

The method behind the library was the immunoSEQ multiplex PCR assay. The multiplex PCR relied on a mix of 60 forward primers for TCR Vbeta segments and 13 reverse primers for TCR Jbeta segments. Amplification of the CDR3 region of rearranged TCR beta genes was performed with a multiplex PCR assay on genomic DNA. Amplified TCR beta libraries were sequenced as 87-base-pair reads on the Illumina HiSeq System. The paper's processing steps were these. A later analysis counted 75 million to 100 million unique TCR beta chains across the 550 to 700 repertoires, and about 10 million of these chains were shared by at least two donors. A nearest-neighbor algorithm error-corrected the raw reads and collapsed the reads into unique sequences, merging closely related sequences to remove PCR and sequencing errors. To assign V, D and J gene segments, CDR3 sequences were aligned to IMGT reference sequences. Each retained sequence needed at least a six-nucleotide match to both a V gene segment and a J gene segment. A rearrangement counted as productive if the CDR3 had no stop codons and remained in frame with V and J, and every other rearrangement counted as non-productive. Following IMGT convention, CDR3 was defined as the stretch from the second conserved V-encoded cysteine up to the conserved J-encoded phenylalanine. The earlier analysis of about 620 of the donors excluded sequences that lacked an unambiguous match to a single V gene segment. In an earlier analysis of approximately 590 of the donors, V segments were called functional above 56.7% productive rearrangements and were called segregating when the between-donor standard deviation exceeded 5%. A statistical classification framework was built for diagnosing cytomegalovirus status from the catalog of TCR beta chain sequences. In a later analysis, V and J genes were assigned by comparing TCR nucleotide sequences against IMGT/GENE-DB human TR gene sequences. A later analysis assigned CDR3 sequences and most-parsimonious VDJ recombination scenarios with the TCRdist pipeline. In a later analysis, each TCR beta chain was defined by its CDR3 amino acid sequence together with its V-gene family, and reads without a unique V-gene family were excluded. As a way to deal with suspected cross-contamination and a sequencing artifact, a later analysis dropped 450 to 600 nucleotide sequences that were highly shared and had low generation probability. A later analysis calculated a clonal expansion index for each public chain from normalized within-repertoire ranks of inferred template counts. In a later analysis, generation probabilities were computed using a VDJ recombination model fitted to out-of-frame rearrangements, and the results were checked against IGoR. A later analysis scored TCR-TCR, TCR-HLA and TCR-CMV co-occurrence with hypergeometric tests, applying a repertoire-size bias correction to TCR pairs. A later analysis estimated false discovery rates by permuting HLA or CMV assignments 20 times. A later analysis grouped co-occurring TCRs with DBSCAN, adding TCRdist sequence similarity when clustering within HLA-allele-positive subsets. Repertoires with fewer than 30,000 or more than 120,000 public chains, plus five repertoires with anomalous nucleotide sharing, were excluded from co-occurrence clustering. The table comes from immuneACCESS by way of TCRdb, which keeps in-frame sequences with V and J called. Part of the clones is missing from these tables; in studies checked, under half for an unresolved V gene and the rest for unknown reasons. V, J and clone size are those of that table, while D and trimming were read from the DNA. The sample has over 150,000 clones on record, 80% of them singletons. Together, the top ten hold 0.95% to 1.5% of the sample.

The germline V gene (reference sequence) sets CDR1 to SEHNR and CDR2 to FQNEAQ. Taken from cysteine to phenylalanine, the CDR3 has 15 residues. Only CDR3 DNA remains: 45 bases, in frame from the first base. V is shortened by 2 bases, J by 5 bases, and the region joining them spans 16 bases. General conclusions and limits of the study: According to the authors, the approach could potentially be generalized to other disease states and immunological phenotypes. When HLA alleles, especially DR and DQ, strongly co-occurred, attributing TCR associations to individual alleles was difficult. Specific HLA alleles were associated with over 15,000 TCR beta sequences at a false discovery rate of 0.05 in a later analysis. In a later analysis, most CMV-associated TCR beta chains were found to appear HLA-restricted, with HLA associations seemingly driven largely by CMV exposure. HLA typing was unavailable for some donors at each locus, so association tests used only the typed subset. A later analysis reported that several top co-occurrence clusters appeared linked to parvovirus B19, influenza, CMV and Epstein-Barr virus. According to a later genetic analysis, donors in an Asian-associated ancestry cluster had fewer N-insertions in productive TCRs than the approximately 630-donor mean. The classifier was reported to diagnose cytomegalovirus status with high specificity and sensitivity in both the original cohort and the validation cohort. Sequencing depth was assumed to be roughly uniform across donors in the presence/absence analyses, though that assumption may not hold. While some public TCRs were present in many individuals, most TCR sequences turned up only very rarely across donors. Linkage disequilibrium might explain the correlated functional status among segregating V segments, but an unknown experimental factor could not be ruled out. According to a later analysis, TCR association rates differed among HLA loci, with DRB1 alleles showing the most associated TCRs and HLA-C alleles showing the fewest. Compared with equally common non-associated chains, HLA-associated TCR beta chains in a later analysis were more clonally expanded and had lower generation probabilities. Some IMGT-functional V segments, including TRBV6-2 and TRBV6-3, could not be told apart with the 87-base-pair reads, so those segments were excluded. The earlier analysis of some 540 of the donors excluded some 16 rarely observed V segments, including chromosome 9 orphons, because counts were too low. A further reported finding was that TCR beta sequences accurately predicted the HLA-A and HLA-B alleles for most subjects in the first cohort. A later genetic analysis associated a missense DCLRE1C variant with V-gene and J-gene trimming of TCR beta chains, and an independent cohort replicated the association. Immune exposure information for the cohort was limited to CMV serostatus. The cohort was sequenced for TCR beta chains only, and without alpha or paired-chain data the features that could be detected were limited. A group of highly shared sequence variants was considered likely to be a technical artifact of the sequencing pipeline. A total of fewer than 200 TCR beta chains were listed by the study as associated with cytomegalovirus. In an earlier analysis of under 600 of the donors, most TCR beta V segments were observed in productive rearrangements about 87% or about 30% of the time, broadly matching IMGT annotations. In vitro tests confirmed that a few of the cytomegalovirus-associated TCR beta chains recognize cytomegalovirus antigens.

The cohort was made up of 666 healthy bone marrow donors. Cohort members were all nominally healthy when sampled, although unrecorded immune exposures were likely present. The donor tested CMV seronegative, placing the donor among the 352 seronegative members of the cohort. Every donor gave a peripheral blood sample, and the peripheral blood mononuclear cells from that sample were used for TCR beta sequencing. Genomic DNA was extracted from the blood cell samples with the Qiagen DNeasy Blood Extraction Kit. The sequence joins TRBV7-9 to TRBJ2-7, with a tentative D gene TRBD2 over 5 matching bases. The clonotype comes from a woman in her 50s in good health and CMV-seronegative. The sample comprised PBMCs. The CDR3 has the sequence CASSLSAVAWDEQYF. The bases read TGTGCCAGCAGCTTATCGGCGGTAGCGTGGGACGAGCAGTACTTC.